The clone carrying this T cell receptor beta chain was observed a few times. Methods used by the authors: How many nucleated cells were present was estimated from reference gene primer amplification. TCRdb's copy holds only in-frame clones and misses some; the assay was immunoSEQ multiplex PCR. V and J calls and clone size are given by that table; D and trimming were obtained from the DNA. The sample yields tens of thousands of clones, roughly 80% seen once. This record comes from a study of blood T cell repertoires in COVID-19. About the research overall: Material from acute and convalescent COVID-19 was sourced from the United States, Italy and Spain. The analysed material was cDNA or gDNA that came from T cells, B-cell-depleted T cells, or PBMCs.

Germline V gene data show CDR1 as SNHLY and CDR2 as FYNNEI. This CDR3 contains 12 residues. Trimming shortened V by 6 bases and J by 0 bases, and 6 bases separated the two germline ends. The gene calls are TRBV2 and TRBJ2-7; D unresolved. The sample taken for sequencing was peripheral blood. This TCR came from a man in his sixties with active COVID-19. The CDR3 loop reads CASSGSSYEQYF. The CDR3 DNA follows: TGTGCCAGCAGCGGTAGCTCCTACGAGCAGTACTTC.